What follows are 18 T cell receptor beta chains derived from one specimen sequenced in a study of T cell responses to AZD1222 COVID-19 vaccine. Sequenced by immunoSEQ multiplex PCR; TCRdb stores in-frame clones only, minus some. Here the sample spans roughly 120,000 clones, about 87% being singletons. The sample was peripheral blood, taken on day 0 of AZD1222 vaccination. The receptors here all came from an adult in good health.

The CDR3 DNA reads TGTGCCAGCAGCTTAGACCCAAGGCCGGGCGGGGAGCTGTTTTTT. Translated, it gives CASSLDPRPGGELFF. This chain joins TRBV7-6 and TRBJ2-2, with D unclear. Per germline, CDR1 SGHVS and CDR2 FNYEAQ. Trimming cost V 1 base and J 7 bases, with 13 bases left between them. The CDR3 has 15 residues.

The V and J genes are TRBV5-1 and TRBJ1-2; 7 bases fit TRBD1. CDR3 length equals 14 residues. Germline V gene lookup returns CDR1 SGHRS and CDR2 YFSETQ. Trimming at V came to 4 bases and at J to 0 bases, leaving 3 bases not matched to a gene. In DNA form, the CDR3 reads TGCGCCAGCAGCGACAGGGAAACTAACTATGGCTACACCTTC. Protein product: CASSDRETNYGYTF. Together with reference TRBV5-1 and TRBJ1-2, the CDR3 gives the full variable domain: KAGVTQTPRYLIKTRGQQVTLSCSPISGHRSVSWYQQTPGQGLQFLFEYFSETQRNKGNFPGRFSGRQFSNSRSEMNVSTLELGDSALYLCASSDRETNYGYTFGSGTRLTVV.

The chain has TRBV4-1 and TRBJ2-1; 10 bases are shared with TRBD2. This CDR3 is 15 amino acids long. V lost 2 bases and J lost 7; bases outside the gene matches: 5. CDR1 and CDR2 (germline): MGHRA, YSYEKL. The DNA for the CDR3 is TGCGCCAGCAGCCAACCGGGACTAGCGAATAATGAGCAGTTCTTC. Translating gives CASSQPGLANNEQFF.

The V and J genes are TRBV11-2 and TRBJ2-1; TRBD1 is a possible D gene (5 bases). The CDR3 runs to 14 residues. The germline CDR1 and CDR2 sequences are SGHAT and FQNNGV. V lost 7 bases and J lost 2, with 12 bases in between. The CDR3 here is CASNDSPTYNEQFF. DNA for the CDR3: TGTGCCAGCAACGACAGCCCCACCTACAATGAGCAGTTCTTC.

The rearrangement joins TRBV7-9 to TRBJ2-5; 9 bases align to TRBD1. This CDR3 region has 15 residues. Germline V lookup: CDR1 SEHNR, CDR2 FQNEAQ (reference sequence). The trim removed 5 bases at V and 3 bases at J, leaving 7 bases unmatched. CDR3 protein: CASSPNRGPKETQYF. The CDR3 nucleotides are TGTGCCAGCAGCCCCAACAGGGGGCCAAAAGAGACCCAGTACTTC.

The J gene is TRBJ1-2, the V gene TRBV28, with 8 bases lining up with TRBD1. The CDR3 is made up of 15 amino acids. Per the germline V gene, CDR1 is MDHEN and CDR2 is SYDVKM. With 2 bases clipped from V and 8 bases from J, the junction kept 10 bases outside the gene matches. The CDR3 reads CASSLNPTGASGYTF. CDR3 in DNA: TGTGCCAGCAGTTTAAACCCGACAGGGGCGTCGGGCTACACCTTC.

The chain uses TRBV27 and TRBJ1-1; 7 positions agree with TRBD1. Trimming took 3 bases from V and 0 from J; bases not matched to a gene: 1. The CDR3 extends over 14 amino acids. Germline lookup yields CDR1 MNHEY and CDR2 SMNVEV (reference sequence). CDR3 sequence: CASSLTGMNTEAFF. CDR3 DNA: TGTGCCAGCAGTTTGACAGGGATGAACACTGAAGCTTTCTTT.

The chain couples TRBV6-5 to TRBJ2-7; D ambiguous. V was trimmed by 0 bases and J by 3 bases, leaving 6 bases between them. The CDR3 length is 13 residues. From germline, CDR1 is MNHEY and CDR2 SVGAGI. CDR3 sequence reads: CASSYSDGYEQYF. As DNA, the CDR3 is TGTGCCAGCAGTTACTCGGACGGCTACGAGCAGTACTTC.

J is TRBJ2-4 and V is TRBV27; D unresolved. Between the trimmed V and J ends, which lost 8 bases and 2 bases, there was a span of 10 bases. The CDR3 runs to 13 residues. Germline V gene sequence: CDR1 MNHEY, CDR2 SMNVEV (reference sequence). Here the CDR3 reads CASSGWPKNIQYF. The CDR3, as DNA: TGTGCCAGCTCCGGTTGGCCCAAAAACATTCAGTACTTC.

The V and J genes are TRBV4-3 and TRBJ1-2; tentatively, D is TRBD1 (5 bases). The germline V and J ends were trimmed by 3 bases and 1 base, with 12 bases remaining between them. The CDR3 runs 15 residues. Germline V gene data show CDR1 as LGHNA and CDR2 as YSLEER. The CDR3 here is CASSHTGSYNYGYTF. The DNA for the CDR3 is TGCGCCAGCAGCCATACAGGCTCTTATAACTATGGCTACACCTTC.

The chain couples TRBV9 to TRBJ2-3; 12 positions agree with TRBD2. Per germline, CDR1 SGDLS and CDR2 YYNGEE. The CDR3 is 17 amino acids. V lost 3 bases and J lost 2; bases outside the gene matches: 7. CDR3 amino acids: CASSAPTSGGSTDTQYF. The CDR3 coding sequence is TGTGCCAGCAGCGCGCCCACTAGCGGGGGGTCCACAGATACGCAGTATTTT. The variable domain in full, with the rest retrieved from reference TRBV9 and TRBJ2-3, is DSGVTQTPKHLITATGQRVTLRCSPRSGDLSVYWYQQSLDQGLQFLIQYYNGEERAKGNILERFSAQQFPDLHSELNLSSLELGDSALYFCASSAPTSGGSTDTQYFGPGTRLTVL.

This clone was observed a handful of times. The gene calls are TRBV7-6 and TRBJ1-4; tentatively, D is TRBD1 (6 bases). Germline-derived CDR1 and CDR2 are SGHVS and FNYEAQ. The ends were cut back, 1 base at V and 6 bases at J, with 15 bases in the middle. This CDR3 has 16 residues. The CDR3 sequence: CASSLVGDKFHEKLFF. The CDR3 nucleotides are TGTGCCAGCAGCTTAGTCGGGGACAAATTTCATGAAAAACTGTTTTTT.

This chain connects TRBV5-1 to TRBJ1-2; TRBD1 aligns across 7 bases. The CDR3 covers 16 residues. Germline trimming cut 6 bases from V and 1 base from J; bases unmatched to any gene: 12. In germline, CDR1 is SGHRS, CDR2 YFSETQ. The CDR3 loop is CASTYNNGQVNYGYTF. The CDR3 DNA is TGCGCCAGCACCTACAATAACGGACAGGTTAACTATGGCTACACCTTC.

The V call is TRBV5-1, the J call TRBJ1-5; D is perhaps TRBD1 (5 bases). The germline V and J ends were trimmed by 3 bases and 6 bases, with 10 bases remaining between them. The CDR3 contains 13 residues. CDR1 SGHRS and CDR2 YFSETQ come from the germline V gene. This CDR3 reads CASSWDGFQPQHF. The DNA of the CDR3 is TGCGCCAGCAGCTGGGACGGCTTTCAGCCCCAGCATTTT.

The chain is built from TRBV28 and TRBJ1-5, with D perhaps matching TRBD1 (6 bases). CDR3 length equals 12 residues. The V and J ends lost 8 bases and 5 bases respectively, with 10 bases between them. CDR1 is MDHEN, CDR2 SYDVKM, per germline. The CDR3 nucleotides read TGTGCCAGCCGACAGGTCTATCAGCCCCAGCATTTT. This codes for CASRQVYQPQHF. Together with reference TRBV28 and TRBJ1-5, the CDR3 gives the full variable domain: DVKVTQSSRYLVKRTGEKVFLECVQDMDHENMFWYRQDPGLGLRLIYFSYDVKMKEKGDIPEGYSVSREKKERFSLILESASTNQTSMYLCASRQVYQPQHFGDGTRLSIL.

The V and J genes are TRBV16 and TRBJ2-6, with 8 bases fitting TRBD1. CDR3 length equals 17 residues. The V and J ends lost 0 bases and 4 bases, in that order; junction bases with no gene match: 5. Germline loops: CDR1 KGHSY, CDR2 FQNENV. The CDR3 sequence: CASSQSGTGLGANVLTF. In DNA form, the CDR3 reads TGTGCCAGCAGCCAATCGGGGACAGGATTGGGGGCCAACGTCCTGACTTTC.

The chain has TRBV6-5 and TRBJ1-1, with D maybe TRBD1 (5 bases). CDR1 MNHEY and CDR2 SVGAGI come from the germline V gene. Deletions cut 8 bases from V and 5 bases from J, with 9 bases between. The CDR3 is 11 amino acids. CDR3 sequence (DNA): TGTGCCAGCCCAGGGTTTACTGAAGCTTTCTTT. This sequence encodes CASPGFTEAFF.

The chain combines TRBV28 with TRBJ2-3; TRBD2 agrees at 7 bases. With V trimmed by 6 bases and J by 0 bases, 6 bases remained unmatched. The CDR3 totals 15 residues. Germline-derived CDR1 and CDR2 are MDHEN and SYDVKM. This chain's CDR3 is CASRTIGRSTDTQYF. CDR3 in DNA: TGTGCCAGCAGGACGATCGGGAGGAGCACAGATACGCAGTATTTT.